Sequencing of this TCR beta chain was carried out in a study of T cell repertoires in cytomegalovirus infection. Study-level information: Matching HLA type and CMV infection were both indicated by public TCR beta signatures.

About this clonotype itself: The antigen is undetermined.

The germline V and J ends were trimmed by 2 bases and 4 bases, with 5 bases remaining between them. The CDR3 loop spans 11 amino acids. The germline CDR1 and CDR2 sequences are GTSNPN and SVGIG (reference sequence). Broader study findings: Cumulated frequencies of public TCR beta families served to identify carriers of CMV plus the relevant HLA. What dominated the ex vivo response were HLA-C-restricted CMV-specific TCR beta clonotypes.

TCRdb recomputed calls from the reads with MiXCR, one row per CDR3 protein. This table holds around 230,000 distinct CDR3 sequences, approximately 7% found once. The chain employs TRBV30 and TRBJ2-5, with D unclear. The TCR sequence derives from a human donor in good health (CMV status not recorded). Some clones in this sample may be carry-over from other donors' samples. Sequencing was carried out using PBMCs. The CDR3 DNA reads TGTGCCTGGAGTTTTGGAGAGACCCAGTACTTC. As protein: CAWSFGETQYF.